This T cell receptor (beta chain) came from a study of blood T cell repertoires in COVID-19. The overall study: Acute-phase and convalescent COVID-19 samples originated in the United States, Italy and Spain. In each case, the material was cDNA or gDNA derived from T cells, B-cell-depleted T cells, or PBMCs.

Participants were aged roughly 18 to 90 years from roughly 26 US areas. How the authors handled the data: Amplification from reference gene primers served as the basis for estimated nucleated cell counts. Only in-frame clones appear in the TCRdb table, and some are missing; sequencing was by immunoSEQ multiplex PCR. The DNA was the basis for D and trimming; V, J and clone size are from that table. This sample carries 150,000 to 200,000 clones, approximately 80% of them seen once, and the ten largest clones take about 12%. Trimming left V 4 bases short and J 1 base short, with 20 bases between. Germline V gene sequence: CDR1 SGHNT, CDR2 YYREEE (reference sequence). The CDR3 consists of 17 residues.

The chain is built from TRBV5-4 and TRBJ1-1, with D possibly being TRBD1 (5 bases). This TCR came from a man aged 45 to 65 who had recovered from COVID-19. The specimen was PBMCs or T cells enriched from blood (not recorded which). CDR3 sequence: CASSVFGRQGSNTEAFF. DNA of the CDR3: TGTGCCAGCAGCGTCTTTGGTAGGCAGGGTTCGAACACTGAAGCTTTCTTT. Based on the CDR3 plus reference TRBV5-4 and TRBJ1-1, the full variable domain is ETGVTQSPTHLIKTRGQQVTLRCSSQSGHNTVSWYQQALGQGPQFIFQYYREEENGRGNFPPRFSGLQFPNYSSELNVNALELDDSALYLCASSVFGRQGSNTEAFFGQGTRLTVV.